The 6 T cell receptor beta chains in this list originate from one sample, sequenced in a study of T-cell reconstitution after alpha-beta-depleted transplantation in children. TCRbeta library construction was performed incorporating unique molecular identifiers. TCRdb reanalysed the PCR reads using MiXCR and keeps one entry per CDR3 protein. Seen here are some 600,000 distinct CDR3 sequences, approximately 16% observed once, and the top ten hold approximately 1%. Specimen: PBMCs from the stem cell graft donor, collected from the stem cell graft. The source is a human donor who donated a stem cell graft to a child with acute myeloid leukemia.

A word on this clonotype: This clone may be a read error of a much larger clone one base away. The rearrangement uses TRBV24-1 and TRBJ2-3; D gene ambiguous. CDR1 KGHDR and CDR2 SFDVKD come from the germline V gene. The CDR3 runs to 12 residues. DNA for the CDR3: TGTGCCACCAGTGATTTTACAGAAACGCAGTATTTT. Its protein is CATSDFTETQYF.

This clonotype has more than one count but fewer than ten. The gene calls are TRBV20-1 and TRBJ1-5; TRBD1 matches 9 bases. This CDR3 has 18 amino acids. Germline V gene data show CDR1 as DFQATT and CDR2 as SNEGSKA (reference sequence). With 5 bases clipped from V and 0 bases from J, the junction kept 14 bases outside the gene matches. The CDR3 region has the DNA TGCAGTGCTGGGGGGGGACAGGGATTTTTCTATAGCAATCAGCCCCAGCATTTT. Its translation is CSAGGGQGFFYSNQPQHF.

The CDR3 sequence: CASSSRAKNTEAFF. CDR3 sequence (DNA): TGTGCCAGCAGTTCGAGGGCCAAGAACACTGAAGCTTTCTTT. V and J are TRBV12-3 or TRBV12-4 and TRBJ1-1; D gene ambiguous. Trimming stripped 4 bases from V and 1 base from J, with 10 bases between. The CDR3 loop spans 14 amino acids.

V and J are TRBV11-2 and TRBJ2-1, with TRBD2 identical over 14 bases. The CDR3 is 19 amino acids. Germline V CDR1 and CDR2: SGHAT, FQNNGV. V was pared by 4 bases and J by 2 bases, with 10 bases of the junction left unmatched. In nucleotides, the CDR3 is TGTGCCAGCAGCTCCCGACTAGCGGGGGGGTTTAGCCCCTACAATGAGCAGTTCTTC. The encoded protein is CASSSRLAGGFSPYNEQFF.

CDR3 amino acids: CASSYPKPGELFF. The CDR3 DNA follows: TGTGCCAGCAGTTACCCCAAGCCCGGGGAGCTGTTTTTT. The gene calls are TRBV6-6 and TRBJ2-2; D remains unclear. Per the germline V gene, CDR1 is MNHNY and CDR2 is SVGAGI (reference sequence). V was cut by 2 bases and J by 6 bases, with 7 bases left in between. CDR3 length equals 13 residues.

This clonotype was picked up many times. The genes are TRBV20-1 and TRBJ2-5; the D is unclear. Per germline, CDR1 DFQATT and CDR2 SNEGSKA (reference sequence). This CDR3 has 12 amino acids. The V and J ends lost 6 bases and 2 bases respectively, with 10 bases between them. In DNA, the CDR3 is TGCAGTGCAAGACTTAAGCAAGAGACCCAGTACTTC. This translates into CSARLKQETQYF.